These T cell receptor beta chains were read from a single sample in a study of CD8+CD57+ T cells in acquired aplastic anemia. TCRdb processed the reads anew with MiXCR; each CDR3 protein has one entry. The sample lists more than 150,000 distinct CDR3 sequences; about half were seen once. The sequencing input was sorted CD4+, CD8+, or CD8+CD57+ T cells (not recorded which) from PBMCs. The receptors here all came from a human donor with aplastic anemia. Each CDR3 is given without its conserved first and last residue. Fields, in order: D gene, J gene, V gene, CDR3 protein. D genes are given only for firm matches.

.,TRBJ1-5,TRBV27,ASSSRNQPQH
.,TRBJ1-3,TRBV4-2,ASSQDRGGVGNTIY
.,TRBJ2-2,TRBV12-3/TRBV12-4,ASSADSRTGELF
TRBD2,TRBJ2-3,TRBV19,ASSIRPGTSGRLTDTQY
.,TRBJ1-1,TRBV9,ASSVTGGDTEAF
TRBD1,TRBJ2-7,TRBV11-1,ASSLGGTGRSYEQY
.,TRBJ1-3,TRBV5-4,ASSLDSGSGNTIY
.,TRBJ2-4,TRBV11-2,ASSLDVWASSAKNIQY
TRBD1,TRBJ1-2,TRBV6-2/TRBV6-3,ASIAGTGSYGYT
.,TRBJ2-3,TRBV4-1,ASSPMVGLHTDTQC
.,TRBJ1-4,TRBV7-9,ASGGAVTNEKLF
.,TRBJ1-3,TRBV12-3/TRBV12-4,ASSHLRNTIY
TRBD1,TRBJ2-2,TRBV10-3,ASGDRNTGELF
TRBD2,TRBJ2-2,TRBV6-5,ASSYSISGGADGELF
.,TRBJ1-1,TRBV20-1,SASAWERAF
.,TRBJ1-2,TRBV3-1,ASSPIPGASYGYT
TRBD1,TRBJ1-2,TRBV27,ASRRTGLSYGYT
.,TRBJ2-7,TRBV2,ASSEEVEQY
.,TRBJ2-7,TRBV10-3,AIKHAGDSLSYEQY
.,TRBJ1-4,TRBV5-1,ASSLQPTNEKLF
TRBD1,TRBJ1-5,TRBV19,ASSIVGQGGGQPQH
.,TRBJ2-7,TRBV19,ASRRGREQY
.,TRBJ2-2,TRBV29-1,SVSGCANTGELF
TRBD2,TRBJ2-1,TRBV13,ASSLPSGIHGSYNEQF
.,TRBJ1-2,TRBV12-3/TRBV12-4,ASSQPGTTNYGYT
.,TRBJ1-2,TRBV10-3,ASSLPTGAGYT
.,TRBJ1-2,TRBV3-1,ASSQGTEVRGYT
.,TRBJ2-5,TRBV29-1,SVGLEAQY
.,TRBJ2-1,TRBV7-6,ASSSDSNEQF
.,TRBJ2-7,TRBV10-2,ASSEGLSYRYEQY
.,TRBJ1-1,TRBV24-1,ASIPAGVRGTEAF
.,TRBJ2-1,TRBV19,ASSSQASFDGEQF
TRBD1,TRBJ1-2,TRBV10-3,AISEGQGYYGYT
.,TRBJ2-1,TRBV20-1,SARDSNSYNEQF
.,TRBJ1-1,TRBV9,ASSALGAGAAVV
.,TRBJ1-6,TRBV20-1,SASLGQLNSPLH
.,TRBJ1-4,TRBV30,AWTPVSRSEKLF
TRBD2,TRBJ2-1,TRBV27,ASSPPAAGVDNEQF
TRBD2,TRBJ2-7,TRBV29-1,SVGSAGGSSYEQY
.,TRBJ2-4,TRBV24-1,ATSDAPLTDAKNIQY
.,TRBJ1-2,TRBV27,ASSLSGGLEGYT
.,TRBJ2-4,TRBV6-5,ASSFGGWAKNIQY